These T cell receptor beta chains were read from a single sample in a study of blood T cell repertoires in COVID-19. Method: immunoSEQ multiplex PCR; TCRdb's copy keeps in-frame clones and lacks some. The sample yields 300,000 to 350,000 clones, 88% seen once. The sequenced sample consisted of PBMCs or T cells enriched from blood (not recorded which). The receptors derive from a man aged 25 to 45 who had recovered from COVID-19. The CDR3 runs from the conserved cysteine through the conserved F or W. D genes are given only for firm matches. Where a row states a size, it is once, few, many or the class of an expanded clone; other rows omit it.

TRBD1 | - | TRBJ1-3 | TRBV6-5 | TGTGCCAGCAGTTACACAACAGGGGGCGGAAACACCATATATTTT | CASSYTTGGGNTIYF
- | - | TRBJ1-2 | TRBV2 | TGTGCCAGCAGTGAAGCGACAGAAGTTAACTATGGCTACACCTTC | CASSEATEVNYGYTF
- | - | TRBJ2-2 | TRBV12-3/TRBV12-4 | TGTGCCAGCAGGAGCAGGGAGCTGTTTTTT | CASRSRELFF
TRBD2 | - | TRBJ2-1 | TRBV3-1/TRBV3-2 | TGTGCCAGCAGCCAAGAACCACCACTACTAGCGGGGGTACCCTACAATGAGCAGTTCTTC | CASSQEPPLLAGVPYNEQFF
- | - | TRBJ1-1 | TRBV2 | TGTGCCAGCAGTGGTCGAGGGGGGAACACTGAAGCTTTCTTT | CASSGRGGNTEAFF
TRBD1 | few | TRBJ1-2 | TRBV7-3 | TGTGCCAGCAGCCCTACAGGGGCTTGGGGCTACACCTTC | CASSPTGAWGYTF
TRBD1 | - | TRBJ2-3 | TRBV7-9 | TGTGCCAGCAGCCCAGGGGACAGGGGGGAGGGAGATACGCAGTATTTT | CASSPGDRGEGDTQYF
TRBD1 | - | TRBJ1-1 | TRBV2 | TGTGCCAGCAGTGATTCTTGGCTGTCCGGGACAGGGTCCCCTGAAGCTTTCTTT | CASSDSWLSGTGSPEAFF
TRBD2 | - | TRBJ2-1 | TRBV4-1 | TGCGCCAGCAGCCAAGGGACTAGCGGGGGGCCGTACAATGAGCAGTTCTTC | CASSQGTSGGPYNEQFF
- | - | TRBJ2-7 | TRBV2 | TGTGCCAGCAGTGAATGGCCAACCTCCTACGAGCAGTACTTC | CASSEWPTSYEQYF
- | - | TRBJ1-1 | TRBV27 | TGTGCCAGCAGTTTAAGGTCCGGGGGGAGGGCCACTGAAGCTTTCTTT | CASSLRSGGRATEAFF
TRBD1 | - | TRBJ1-6 | TRBV5-4 | TGTGCCAGCAGCTTGGGTGACAGGGTTGACTCACCCCTCCACTTT | CASSLGDRVDSPLHF